The 16 T cell receptor beta chains presented below share a single source sample, sequenced in a study of T-cell reconstitution after alpha-beta-depleted transplantation in children. Unique molecular identifiers featured in how the TCRbeta library was prepared. TCRdb reanalysed the PCR reads using MiXCR and keeps one entry per CDR3 protein. The sample carries more than 200,000 distinct CDR3 sequences, over 15% recorded once. The starting material was PBMCs, mostly from graft donor cells, obtained 360 days after TCRalphabeta/CD19-depleted stem cell transplant. Receptor source: a male patient between 2 and 10 years old who had a stem cell transplant for acute lymphoblastic leukemia, so the T cells may come from the graft donor.

This clonotype has at least ten counts. The chain links TRBV10-2 to TRBJ2-7, with TRBD2 as a possible D gene (5 bases). The CDR3 runs 13 residues. Per the germline V gene, CDR1 is WSHSY and CDR2 is SAAADI. V was shortened by 3 bases and J by 4 bases, with 10 bases between the two germline ends. The chain's CDR3 is CASSETSRYEQYF. The CDR3 coding sequence is TGCGCCAGCAGTGAAACTAGTCGGTACGAGCAGTACTTC.

This clonotype was observed once. The chain combines TRBV7-8 with TRBJ2-7; D perhaps matches TRBD1 (5 bases). The germline CDR1 and CDR2 sequences are SGHVS and FQNEAQ. CDR3 size: 14 residues. Trimming took off 5 bases at V and 0 bases at J, with 11 bases between the two ends. CDR3 in amino acids: CASSVQGTSYEQYF. The CDR3 DNA reads as TGTGCCAGCAGCGTTCAGGGAACCTCCTACGAGCAGTACTTC.

The chain has TRBV12-3 or TRBV12-4 and TRBJ2-2, with TRBD2 matching over 11 bases. J was trimmed by 5 bases and V by 6 bases; bases with no gene match: 8. The CDR3 loop spans 16 amino acids. The CDR3 DNA sequence: TGTGCCAGCAGCCGACGGACTAGCGGGCTAACCGGGGAGCTGTTTTTT. This gives the protein CASSRRTSGLTGELFF.

The table lists this clonotype with a few counts. The V gene is TRBV7-6, the J gene TRBJ2-5, with TRBD1 matching 8 bases. Germline CDR1 reads SGHVS; CDR2 reads FNYEAQ. The CDR3 contains 16 residues. The J segment lost 4 bases and the V segment lost 1 base, leaving 8 bases of the junction unmatched. The CDR3 sequence: CASSLVRTGRGETQYF. The CDR3 nucleotides are TGTGCCAGCAGCTTAGTGAGGACAGGGCGAGGAGAGACCCAGTACTTC. Supplemented by reference TRBV7-6 and TRBJ2-5, the full variable domain reads GAGVSQSPRYKVTKRGQDVALRCDPISGHVSLYWYRQALGQGPEFLTYFNYEAQQDKSGLPNDRFSAERPEGSISTLTIQRTEQRDSAMYRCASSLVRTGRGETQYFGPGTRLLVL.

The chain employs TRBV2 and TRBJ2-5, with D tentatively TRBD1 (5 bases). Germline CDR1 reads SNHLY; CDR2 reads FYNNEI. V was clipped by 3 bases and J by 4 bases, with 15 bases between them. This CDR3 comprises 15 residues. The DNA for the CDR3 is TGTGCCAGCAGTGACCCCAGGGTTCGGAGAGAGACCCAGTACTTC. Translation gives CASSDPRVRRETQYF. The full variable domain, rest sourced from reference TRBV2 and TRBJ2-5, is EPEVTQTPSHQVTQMGQEVILRCVPISNHLYFYWYRQILGQKVEFLVSFYNNEISEKSEIFDDQFSVERPDGSNFTLKIRSTKLEDSAMYFCASSDPRVRRETQYFGPGTRLLVL.

This clonotype has more than one count but fewer than ten. The rearrangement uses TRBV5-1 and TRBJ2-1; D call uncertain. The CDR3 is made up of 15 amino acids. Germline values: CDR1 SGHRS, CDR2 YFSETQ. The V end lost 0 bases, the J end lost 4 bases, and 11 bases lay between the germline ends. The CDR3 reads CASSLDTALYNEQFF. The CDR3 DNA sequence: TGCGCCAGCAGCTTGGACACCGCCCTTTACAATGAGCAGTTCTTC.

This clonotype was counted only a few times. The V and J genes are TRBV6-2 or TRBV6-3 and TRBJ2-1; perhaps TRBD2 as D (5 bases). Germline V CDR1 and CDR2: MNHEY, SVGEGT. V was pared by 3 bases and J by 0 bases, with 9 bases between. This CDR3 spans 15 amino acids. The CDR3 nucleotides read TGTGCCAGCAGTTATTTTGGGAGCTCCTACAATGAGCAGTTCTTC. This gives the protein CASSYFGSSYNEQFF.

The sample holds a few counts of this clonotype. The rearrangement joins TRBV7-2 to TRBJ2-2, with a tentative D call TRBD1 (5 bases). The length of the CDR3 is 15 residues. Germline V lookup: CDR1 SGHTA, CDR2 FQGNSA. Trimming left V 1 base short and J 7 bases short, with 13 bases between. This CDR3 reads CASSLGGPTDGELFF. The CDR3 DNA is TGTGCCAGCAGCTTAGGGGGCCCGACCGACGGGGAGCTGTTTTTT.

The chain recombines TRBV9 with TRBJ2-7, with D unresolved. This CDR3 comprises 14 residues. Germline-derived CDR1 and CDR2 are SGDLS and YYNGEE. The V gene lost 0 bases and the J gene lost 2 bases, with 9 bases spanning the gap. CDR3 amino acids: CASSVGLSTYEQYF. CDR3 sequence (DNA): TGTGCCAGCAGCGTAGGCCTATCTACCTACGAGCAGTACTTC.

This clonotype appeared a few times. The chain uses TRBV10-3 and TRBJ2-1, with a possible D match to TRBD1 (5 bases). The germline gives CDR1 ENHRY, CDR2 SYGVKD. The CDR3 spans 15 residues. The V and J ends lost 4 bases and 3 bases respectively, with 13 bases between them. The DNA of the CDR3 is TGTGCCATCAGTGGACAGAAATCGAGCTACAATGAGCAGTTCTTC. Translated: CAISGQKSSYNEQFF.

V usage is TRBV7-8 and J usage is TRBJ1-4; TRBD1 might be the D (5 bases). V dropped 8 bases and J dropped 4 bases, with 20 bases sitting between them. The CDR3 has 16 amino acids. The germline gives CDR1 SGHVS, CDR2 FQNEAQ. CDR3 sequence (DNA): TGTGCCAGCGCCCGGACCGGGCCGGGGGGTAATGAAAAACTGTTTTTT. Translated, it gives CASARTGPGGNEKLFF. The full variable domain, with the rest looked up from reference TRBV7-8 and TRBJ1-4, is GAGVSQSPRYKVAKRGQDVALRCDPISGHVSLFWYQQALGQGPEFLTYFQNEAQLDKSGLPSDRFFAERPEGSVSTLKIQRTQQEDSAVYLCASARTGPGGNEKLFFGSGTQLSVL.

This clonotype occurred a few times. The genes are TRBV29-1 and TRBJ2-5, with 8 bases identical to TRBD2. Germline CDR1 and CDR2: SQVTM and ANQGSEA. The CDR3 is 13 residues long. J lost 1 base, V lost 8 bases, and 6 bases had no gene match. CDR3 nucleotide sequence: TGCAGCATAACGGGGGGGACCCAAGAGACCCAGTACTTC. This codes for CSITGGTQETQYF.

V usage is TRBV20-1 and J usage is TRBJ2-3; 14 nucleotides line up with TRBD2. Germline CDR1 and CDR2: DFQATT and SNEGSKA (reference sequence). The trim removed 6 bases at V and 4 bases at J, leaving 12 bases unmatched. The CDR3 is 17 amino acids. For the CDR3, the DNA is TGCAGTGCACCAGGGCCCGAGGGACTAGCGGGAGCAGATACGCAGTATTTT. It encodes CSAPGPEGLAGADTQYF.

The chain links TRBV20-1 to TRBJ2-5; D gene ambiguous. This CDR3 has 12 residues. The V gene lost 4 bases and the J gene lost 5 bases, with 11 bases spanning the gap. Germline CDR1 is DFQATT and CDR2 is SNEGSKA (reference sequence). DNA for the CDR3: TGCAGTGCTACTCGGTTAGGGGAGACCCAGTACTTC. Residues: CSATRLGETQYF.

The gene calls are TRBV29-1 and TRBJ2-1; the match to TRBD2 covers 8 bases. V was clipped by 0 bases and J by 4 bases; unmatched bases: 5. This CDR3 is 15 amino acids long. Germline values: CDR1 SQVTM, CDR2 ANQGSEA. This CDR3 is CSVEDPSGPYNEQFF. CDR3 coding DNA: TGCAGCGTTGAAGATCCTAGCGGGCCTTACAATGAGCAGTTCTTC.

This clonotype was recorded many times. The chain has TRBV9 and TRBJ2-5; 15 bases are a match to TRBD2. This CDR3 has 18 amino acids. Germline values: CDR1 SGDLS, CDR2 YYNGEE. J gave up 5 bases and V 0 bases, and 8 bases lay outside the gene matches. The chain's CDR3 is CASSVAGLAGGLSETQYF. Written as DNA, the CDR3 is TGTGCCAGCAGCGTAGCTGGACTAGCGGGGGGGCTATCGGAGACCCAGTACTTC.